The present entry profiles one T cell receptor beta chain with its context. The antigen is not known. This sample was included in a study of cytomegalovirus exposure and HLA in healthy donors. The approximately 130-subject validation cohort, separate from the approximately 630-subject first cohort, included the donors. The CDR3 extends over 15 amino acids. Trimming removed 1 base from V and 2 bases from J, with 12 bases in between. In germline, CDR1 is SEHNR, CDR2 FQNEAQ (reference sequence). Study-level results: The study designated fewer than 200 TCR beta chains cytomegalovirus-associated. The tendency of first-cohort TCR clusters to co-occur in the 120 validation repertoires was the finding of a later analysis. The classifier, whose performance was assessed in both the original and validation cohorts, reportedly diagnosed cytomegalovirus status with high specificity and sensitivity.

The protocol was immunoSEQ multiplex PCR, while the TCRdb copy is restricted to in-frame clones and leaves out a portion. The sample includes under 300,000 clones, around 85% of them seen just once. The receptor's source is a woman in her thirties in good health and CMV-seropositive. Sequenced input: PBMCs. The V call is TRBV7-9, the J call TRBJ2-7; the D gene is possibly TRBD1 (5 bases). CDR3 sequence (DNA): TGTGCCAGCAGCTTAGGCGACAGTCGGACCTACGAGCAGTACTTC. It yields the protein CASSLGDSRTYEQYF.